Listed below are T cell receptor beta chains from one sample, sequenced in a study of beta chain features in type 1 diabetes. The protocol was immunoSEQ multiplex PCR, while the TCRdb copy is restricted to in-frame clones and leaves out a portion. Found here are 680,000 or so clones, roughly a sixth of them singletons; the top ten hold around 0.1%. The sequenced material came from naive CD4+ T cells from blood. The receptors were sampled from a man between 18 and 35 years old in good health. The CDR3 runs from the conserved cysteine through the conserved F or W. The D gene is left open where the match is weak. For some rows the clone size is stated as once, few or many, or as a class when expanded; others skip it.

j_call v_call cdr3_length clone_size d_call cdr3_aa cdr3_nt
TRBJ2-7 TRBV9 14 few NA CASSGPGSTYEQYF TGTGCCAGCAGCGGGCCGGGCAGTACCTACGAGCAGTACTTC
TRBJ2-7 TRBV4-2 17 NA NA CASSQDRALGSSHEQYF TGTGCCAGCAGCCAAGATCGGGCTCTCGGGAGTTCGCACGAGCAGTACTTC
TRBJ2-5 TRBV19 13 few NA CASSPDGTETQYF TGTGCCAGTAGTCCTGATGGGACTGAGACCCAGTACTTC
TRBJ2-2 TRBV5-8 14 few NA CASNLDEYTGELFF TGTGCCAGCAACCTGGACGAGTACACCGGGGAGCTGTTTTTT
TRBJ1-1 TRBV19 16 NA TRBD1 CASSIGSRGLGTEAFF TGTGCCAGTAGTATAGGCAGCAGGGGGCTCGGCACTGAAGCTTTCTTT
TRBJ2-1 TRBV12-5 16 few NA CASGLRQPGSYNEQFF TGTGCTAGTGGTTTGAGACAGCCTGGCTCCTACAATGAGCAGTTCTTC
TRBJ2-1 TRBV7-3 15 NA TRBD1 CASSFDRGQHNEQFF TGTGCCAGCAGCTTCGACAGGGGGCAGCACAATGAGCAGTTCTTC
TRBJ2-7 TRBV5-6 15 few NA CASSLGLGGPYEQYF TGTGCCAGCAGCTTGGGACTGGGTGGACCCTACGAGCAGTACTTC
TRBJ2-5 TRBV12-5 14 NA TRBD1 CASGQTGGAETQYF TGTGCTAGTGGACAGACAGGGGGCGCGGAGACCCAGTACTTC
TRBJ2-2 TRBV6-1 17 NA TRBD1 CASSDLTGTGDTGELFF TGTGCCAGCAGTGACTTAACCGGGACAGGCGACACCGGGGAGCTGTTTTTT
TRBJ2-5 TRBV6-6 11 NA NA CASTRGETQYF TGTGCCAGCACCCGGGGGGAGACCCAGTACTTC
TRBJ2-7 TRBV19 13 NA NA CASSIGQNYEQYF TGTGCCAGTAGTATCGGCCAGAATTACGAGCAGTACTTC
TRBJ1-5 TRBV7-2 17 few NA CASSSPDRFRGNQPQHF TGTGCCAGCAGCTCCCCAGACAGATTTAGGGGCAATCAGCCCCAGCATTTT
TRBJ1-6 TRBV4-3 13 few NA CASSQDRGVPLHF TGCGCCAGCAGCCAAGATCGCGGGGTCCCTCTCCACTTT
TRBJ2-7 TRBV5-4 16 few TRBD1 CASRRSVQGQDYEQYF TGTGCCAGCAGGCGTAGTGTCCAAGGACAGGACTACGAGCAGTACTTC
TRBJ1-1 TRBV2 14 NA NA CASREQGWVTEAFF TGTGCCAGCAGGGAACAGGGTTGGGTCACTGAAGCTTTCTTT
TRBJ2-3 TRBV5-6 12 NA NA CASSQSSDTQYF TGTGCCAGCAGCCAATCATCAGATACGCAGTATTTT
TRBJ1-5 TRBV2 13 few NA CASRGEGNQPQHF TGTGCCAGCAGGGGGGAGGGTAATCAGCCCCAGCATTTT
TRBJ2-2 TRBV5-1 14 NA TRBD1 CASSRQGDTGELFF TGCGCCAGCAGCCGTCAGGGGGACACCGGGGAGCTGTTTTTT
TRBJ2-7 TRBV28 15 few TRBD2 CASSPRTSGYYEQYF TGTGCCAGCAGTCCCAGGACTAGCGGATATTACGAGCAGTACTTC
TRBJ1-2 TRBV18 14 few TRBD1 CASSPSTGSYGYTF TGTGCCAGCTCACCCTCGACAGGGAGCTATGGCTACACCTTC
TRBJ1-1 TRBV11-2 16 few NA CASSLRAQGSNTEAFF TGTGCCAGCAGTCTAAGGGCGCAGGGGTCGAACACTGAAGCTTTCTTT
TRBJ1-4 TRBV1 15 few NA CTSSQGEGRGEKLFF TGCACCAGCAGCCAAGGGGAGGGACGTGGTGAAAAACTGTTTTTT
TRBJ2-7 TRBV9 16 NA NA CASSVGRATPSYEQYF TGTGCCAGCAGCGTAGGCAGGGCGACACCCTCCTACGAGCAGTACTTC
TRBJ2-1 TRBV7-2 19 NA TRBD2 CASSLVWFVGRSSYNEQFF TGTGCCAGCAGCTTAGTTTGGTTTGTCGGGAGGAGCTCCTACAATGAGCAGTTCTTC
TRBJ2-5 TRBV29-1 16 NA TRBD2 CSASPMTSGRQETQYF TGCAGCGCCAGCCCGATGACTAGCGGGCGCCAAGAGACCCAGTACTTC
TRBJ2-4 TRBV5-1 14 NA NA CASSGELAKNIQYF TGCGCCAGCAGCGGAGAGCTAGCCAAAAACATTCAGTACTTC
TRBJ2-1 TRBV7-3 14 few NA CASSEGTAYNEQFF TGTGCCAGCTCGGAGGGGACAGCCTACAATGAGCAGTTCTTC
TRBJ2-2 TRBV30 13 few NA CAWSVRLGAELFF TGTGCCTGGAGTGTACGTTTGGGGGCAGAGCTGTTTTTT
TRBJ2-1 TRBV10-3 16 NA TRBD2 CAISGPAGGPYNEQFF TGTGCCATCAGTGGACCAGCGGGGGGGCCCTACAATGAGCAGTTCTTC
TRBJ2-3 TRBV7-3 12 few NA CASNSGSGTQYF TGTGCCAGCAACTCGGGGTCGGGTACGCAGTATTTT
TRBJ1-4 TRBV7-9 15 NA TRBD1 CASSLRTGEDEKLFF TGTGCCAGCAGCTTAAGGACAGGGGAGGATGAAAAACTGTTTTTT
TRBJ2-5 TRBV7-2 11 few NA CASSLIETQYF TGTGCCAGCAGCCTTATAGAGACCCAGTACTTC
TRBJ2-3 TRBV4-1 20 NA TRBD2 CASSQSQVGASGVSTDTQYF TGCGCCAGCAGCCAATCTCAGGTTGGGGCTAGCGGGGTTAGCACAGATACGCAGTATTTT
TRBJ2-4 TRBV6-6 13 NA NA CASSGVSGNIQYF TGTGCCAGCAGTGGCGTCTCGGGAAACATTCAGTACTTC
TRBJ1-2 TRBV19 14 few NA CASSTPSSGTGYTF TGTGCCAGTAGTACTCCCTCCAGTGGGACTGGCTACACCTTC
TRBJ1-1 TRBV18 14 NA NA CASSPIRERTEAFF TGTGCCAGCTCACCAATCAGGGAAAGAACTGAAGCTTTCTTT